Detailed here is one TCR beta chain. What it binds is unknown. This CDR3 has 15 residues. The V end lost 6 bases, the J end lost 3 bases, and 15 bases lay between the germline ends. The germline gives CDR1 MGHRA, CDR2 YSYEKL. Study-wide results and limits: Tumor Treg TCRs overlapped most with tumor naive CD4+ cells. Tumor memory CD4+ T cell TCR gene usage was found to cluster with blood and lymph node memory CD4+ cells and with lymph node naive CD4+ cells.

After constant-region reverse-primer amplification, full-length variable regions underwent semi-nested PCR with Nested Universal Primer A. TCRdb reprocessed the 5' RACE reads via MiXCR and lists one record per CDR3 protein. This table holds tens of thousands of distinct CDR3 sequences, over 20% found once. Cells sorted as Tregs were CD4+, CD25+ and CD127-/low. This TCR was sampled from a female donor with breast cancer. The chain employs TRBV4-1 and TRBJ2-1, with D perhaps matching TRBD2 (5 bases). Material: Tregs sorted from a lymph node. CDR3 nucleotide sequence: TGCGCCAGCAGTTCAGCGGAAGGAGGCTACAATGAGCAGTTCTTC. Residues: CASSSAEGGYNEQFF.